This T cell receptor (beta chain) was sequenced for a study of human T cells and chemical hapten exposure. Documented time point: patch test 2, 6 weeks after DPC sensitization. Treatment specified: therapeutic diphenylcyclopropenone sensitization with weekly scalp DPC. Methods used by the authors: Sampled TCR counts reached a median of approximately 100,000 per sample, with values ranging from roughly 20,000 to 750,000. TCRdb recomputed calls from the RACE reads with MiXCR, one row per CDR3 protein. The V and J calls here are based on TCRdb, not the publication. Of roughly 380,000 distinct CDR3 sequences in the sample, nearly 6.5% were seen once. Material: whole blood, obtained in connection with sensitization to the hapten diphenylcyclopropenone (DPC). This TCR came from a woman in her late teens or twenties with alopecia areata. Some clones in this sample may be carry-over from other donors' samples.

The CDR3 is CASGLVLGQAAYEQYF. Written as DNA, the CDR3 is TGTGCTAGTGGTTTGGTACTGGGACAGGCGGCCTACGAGCAGTACTTC. The rearrangement links TRBV12-5 to TRBJ2-7, with TRBD1 identical over 8 bases. From germline, CDR1 is LGHNT and CDR2 FRNRAP. The V and J ends lost 0 bases and 2 bases, in that order; junction bases with no gene match: 6. The CDR3 is 16 residues long.